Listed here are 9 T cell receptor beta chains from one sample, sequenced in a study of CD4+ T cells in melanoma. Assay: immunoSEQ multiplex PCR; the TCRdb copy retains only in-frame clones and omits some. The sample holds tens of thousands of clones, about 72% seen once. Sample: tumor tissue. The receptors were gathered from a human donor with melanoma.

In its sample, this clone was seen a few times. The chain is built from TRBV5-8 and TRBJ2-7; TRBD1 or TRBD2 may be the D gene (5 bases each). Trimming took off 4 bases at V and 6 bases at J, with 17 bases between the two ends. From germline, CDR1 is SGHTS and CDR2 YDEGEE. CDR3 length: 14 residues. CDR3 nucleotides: TGTGCCAGCAGCATCGGGACGGTGTCTGGCGAGCAGTACTTC. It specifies CASSIGTVSGEQYF.

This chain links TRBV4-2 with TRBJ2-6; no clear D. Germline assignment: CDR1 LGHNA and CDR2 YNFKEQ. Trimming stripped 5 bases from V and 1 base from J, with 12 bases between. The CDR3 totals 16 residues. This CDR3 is CASSLAASSGANVLTF. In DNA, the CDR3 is TGTGCCAGCAGCTTGGCCGCGTCGTCTGGGGCCAACGTCCTGACTTTC.

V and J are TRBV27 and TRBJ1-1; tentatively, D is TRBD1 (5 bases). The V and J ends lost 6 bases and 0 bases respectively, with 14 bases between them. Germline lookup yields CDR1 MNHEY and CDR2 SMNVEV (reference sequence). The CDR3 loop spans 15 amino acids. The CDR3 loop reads CASRGVFRMNTEAFF. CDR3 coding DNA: TGTGCCAGCAGGGGGGTTTTTCGGATGAACACTGAAGCTTTCTTT.

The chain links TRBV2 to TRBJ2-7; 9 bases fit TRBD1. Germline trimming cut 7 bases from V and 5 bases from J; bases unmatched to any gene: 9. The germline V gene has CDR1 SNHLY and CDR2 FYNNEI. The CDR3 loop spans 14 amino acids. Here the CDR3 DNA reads TGTGCCAGCAAGGCCCGACAGGGGGGCCACGAGCAGTACTTC. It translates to CASKARQGGHEQYF. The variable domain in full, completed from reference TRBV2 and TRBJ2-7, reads EPEVTQTPSHQVTQMGQEVILRCVPISNHLYFYWYRQILGQKVEFLVSFYNNEISEKSEIFDDQFSVERPDGSNFTLKIRSTKLEDSAMYFCASKARQGGHEQYFGPGTRLTVT.

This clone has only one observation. The CDR3 DNA is TGTGCCAGCAGCTTACTACGGTATAATTCACCCCTCCACTTT. Protein: CASSLLRYNSPLHF. V is TRBV7-2 and J is TRBJ1-6; D is undetermined. Germline loops: CDR1 SGHTA, CDR2 FQGNSA. V lost 2 bases and J 4 bases, leaving 6 bases between the germline ends. The length of the CDR3 is 14 residues.

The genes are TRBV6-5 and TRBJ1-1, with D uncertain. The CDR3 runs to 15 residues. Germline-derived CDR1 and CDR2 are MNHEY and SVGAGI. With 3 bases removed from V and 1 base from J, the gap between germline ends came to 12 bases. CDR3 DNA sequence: TGTGCCAGCAGTTATTTCAAGGCCCCGAACACTGAAGCTTTCTTT. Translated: CASSYFKAPNTEAFF.

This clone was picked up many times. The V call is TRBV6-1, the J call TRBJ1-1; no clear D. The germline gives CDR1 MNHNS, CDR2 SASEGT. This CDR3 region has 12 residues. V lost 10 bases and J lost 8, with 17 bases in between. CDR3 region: CATLAPDLEAFF. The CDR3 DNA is TGTGCCACCCTGGCCCCGGACCTCGAAGCTTTCTTT.

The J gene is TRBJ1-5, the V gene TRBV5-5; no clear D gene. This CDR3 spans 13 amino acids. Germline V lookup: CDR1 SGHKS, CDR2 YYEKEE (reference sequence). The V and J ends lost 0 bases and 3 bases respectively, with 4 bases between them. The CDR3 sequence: CASSLGVNQPQHF. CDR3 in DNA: TGTGCCAGCAGCTTGGGGGTCAATCAGCCCCAGCATTTT.

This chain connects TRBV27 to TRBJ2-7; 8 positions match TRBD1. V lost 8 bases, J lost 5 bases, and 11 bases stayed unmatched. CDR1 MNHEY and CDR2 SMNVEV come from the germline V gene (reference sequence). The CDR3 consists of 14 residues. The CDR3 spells CASHKTGGRNEQYF. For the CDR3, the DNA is TGTGCCAGCCATAAAACAGGGGGGAGAAACGAGCAGTACTTC.